This note documents a single T cell receptor (beta chain) sequence. Its antigen is undetermined. This sample was taken from a study of CXCR3-negative and CXCR3-positive naive CD8 T cells. Within the CD8+ T cell compartment, naive cells were CD45RO-CCR7+CD27+CD95-. This CDR3 comprises 14 residues. Per the germline V gene, CDR1 is SGHNT and CDR2 is YYREEE (reference sequence). Study findings and constraints: Memory CD8+ cells had much lower diversity, and both naive subsets had comparably high diversity. Cryopreserved cells showed partially decreased CXCR3 expression, and most assays used fresh PBMCs. Naive cells positive for CXCR3 carried more hydrophobic TRB CDR3s than CXCR3-negative ones. The study found that naive CXCR3-negative and CXCR3-positive cells shared TRBV-TRBJ usage, while memory cells differed.

It was by 5' RACE with UMI labels that the TRB cDNA libraries were prepared. No DNA is given; TCRdb re-called the 5' RACE reads and lists each CDR3 protein once. The table lists some 120,000 distinct CDR3 sequences. The receptor comes from a human donor in good health. Some clones in this sample may be carry-over from other donors' samples. The chain carries TRBV5-4 and TRBJ2-1. The sequencing sample was made of naive CXCR3+ CD8+ T cells from blood. Documented subset: CD45RO-CCR7+CD27+CD95- naive CD8+ T cells expressing CXCR3 (TNR3+). CDR3 amino acids: CASSFRSMGNEQFF.